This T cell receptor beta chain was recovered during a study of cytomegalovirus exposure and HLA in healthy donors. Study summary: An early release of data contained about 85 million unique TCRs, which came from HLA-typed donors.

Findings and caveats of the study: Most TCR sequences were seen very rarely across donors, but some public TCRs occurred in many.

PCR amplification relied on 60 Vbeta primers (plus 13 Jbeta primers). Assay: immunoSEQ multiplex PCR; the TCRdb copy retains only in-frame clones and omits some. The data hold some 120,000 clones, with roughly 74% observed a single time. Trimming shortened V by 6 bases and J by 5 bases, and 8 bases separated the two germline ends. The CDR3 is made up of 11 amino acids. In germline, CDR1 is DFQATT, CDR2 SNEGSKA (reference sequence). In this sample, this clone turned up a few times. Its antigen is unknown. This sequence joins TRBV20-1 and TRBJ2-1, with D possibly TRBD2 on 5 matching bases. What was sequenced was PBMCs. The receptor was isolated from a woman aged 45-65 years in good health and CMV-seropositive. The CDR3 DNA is TGCAGTGCCACCGGGGACAATGAGCAGTTCTTC. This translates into CSATGDNEQFF.